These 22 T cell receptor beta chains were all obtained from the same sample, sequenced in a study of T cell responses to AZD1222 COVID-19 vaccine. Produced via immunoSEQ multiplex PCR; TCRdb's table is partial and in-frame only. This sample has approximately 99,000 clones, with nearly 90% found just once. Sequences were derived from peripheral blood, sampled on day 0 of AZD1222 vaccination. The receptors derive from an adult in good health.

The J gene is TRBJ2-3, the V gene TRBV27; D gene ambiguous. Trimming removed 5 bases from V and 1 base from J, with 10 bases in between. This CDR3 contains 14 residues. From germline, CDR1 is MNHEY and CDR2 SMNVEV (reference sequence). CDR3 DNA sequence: TGTGCCAGCAGTGGTGGATTTGGCACAGATACGCAGTATTTT. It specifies CASSGGFGTDTQYF.

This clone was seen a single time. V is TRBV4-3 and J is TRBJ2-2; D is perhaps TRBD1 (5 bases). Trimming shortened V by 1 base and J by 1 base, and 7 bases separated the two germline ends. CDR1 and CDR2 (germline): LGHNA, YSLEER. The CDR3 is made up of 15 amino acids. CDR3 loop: CASSQVDRNTGELFF. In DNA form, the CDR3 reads TGCGCCAGCAGCCAAGTCGACAGGAACACCGGGGAGCTGTTTTTT.

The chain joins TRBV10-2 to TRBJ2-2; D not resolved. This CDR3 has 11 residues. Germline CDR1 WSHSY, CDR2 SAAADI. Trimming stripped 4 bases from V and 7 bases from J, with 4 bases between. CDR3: CASSAHGELFF. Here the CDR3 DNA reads TGCGCCAGCAGTGCCCACGGGGAGCTGTTTTTT.

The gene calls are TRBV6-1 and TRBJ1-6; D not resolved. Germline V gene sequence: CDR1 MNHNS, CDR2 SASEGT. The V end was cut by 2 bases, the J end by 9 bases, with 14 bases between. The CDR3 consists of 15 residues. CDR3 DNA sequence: TGTGCCAGCAGTGAATCCTGGGGAAACTTTTCACCCCTCCACTTT. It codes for CASSESWGNFSPLHF.

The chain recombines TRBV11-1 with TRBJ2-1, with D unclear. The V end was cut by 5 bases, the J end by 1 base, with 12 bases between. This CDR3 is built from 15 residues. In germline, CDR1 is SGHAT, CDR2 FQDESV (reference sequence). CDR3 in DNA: TGTGCCAGCAGCGAAGGCCAAATATCCTACAATGAGCAGTTCTTC. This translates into CASSEGQISYNEQFF.

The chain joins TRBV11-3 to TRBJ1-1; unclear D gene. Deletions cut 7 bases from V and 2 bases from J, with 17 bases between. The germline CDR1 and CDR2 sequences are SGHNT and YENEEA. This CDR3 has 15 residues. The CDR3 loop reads CASTLSAGGNTEAFF. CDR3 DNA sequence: TGTGCCAGCACCCTTTCGGCAGGAGGAAACACTGAAGCTTTCTTT.

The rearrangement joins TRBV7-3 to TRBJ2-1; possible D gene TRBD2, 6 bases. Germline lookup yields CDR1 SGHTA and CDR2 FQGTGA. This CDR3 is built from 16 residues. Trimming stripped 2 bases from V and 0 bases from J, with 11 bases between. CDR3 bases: TGTGCCAGCAGCTTATTGGGCGGGACCTCCTACAATGAGCAGTTCTTC. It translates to CASSLLGGTSYNEQFF.

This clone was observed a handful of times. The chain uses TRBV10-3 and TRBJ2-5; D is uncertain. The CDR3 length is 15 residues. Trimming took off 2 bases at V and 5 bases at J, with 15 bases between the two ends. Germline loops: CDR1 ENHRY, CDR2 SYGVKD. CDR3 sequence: CAISETPGPAETQYF. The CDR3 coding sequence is TGTGCCATCAGTGAGACACCCGGTCCGGCGGAGACCCAGTACTTC.

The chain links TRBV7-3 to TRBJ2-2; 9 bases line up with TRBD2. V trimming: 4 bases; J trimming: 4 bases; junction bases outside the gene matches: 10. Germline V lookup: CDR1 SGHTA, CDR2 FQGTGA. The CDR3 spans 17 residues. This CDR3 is CASSSRIAGEATGELFF. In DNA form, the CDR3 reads TGTGCCAGCAGCTCCCGGATAGCGGGAGAGGCCACCGGGGAGCTGTTTTTT. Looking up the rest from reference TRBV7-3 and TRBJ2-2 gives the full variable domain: GAGVSQTPSNKVTEKGKYVELRCDPISGHTALYWYRQSLGQGPEFLIYFQGTGAADDSGLPNDRFFAVRPEGSVSTLKIQRTERGDSAVYLCASSSRIAGEATGELFFGEGSRLTVL.

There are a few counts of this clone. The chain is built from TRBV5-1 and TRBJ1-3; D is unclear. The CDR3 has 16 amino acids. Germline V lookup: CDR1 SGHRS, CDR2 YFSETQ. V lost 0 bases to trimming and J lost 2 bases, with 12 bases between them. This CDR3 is CASSLGQVATGNTIYF. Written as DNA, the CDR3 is TGCGCCAGCAGCTTGGGCCAAGTAGCAACTGGAAACACCATATATTTT.

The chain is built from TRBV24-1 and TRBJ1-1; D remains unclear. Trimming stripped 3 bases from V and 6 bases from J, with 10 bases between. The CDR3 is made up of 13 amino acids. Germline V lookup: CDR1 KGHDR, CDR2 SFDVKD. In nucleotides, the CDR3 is TGTGCCACCAGTGATCCAGGACGCCCTGAAGCTTTCTTT. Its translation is CATSDPGRPEAFF.

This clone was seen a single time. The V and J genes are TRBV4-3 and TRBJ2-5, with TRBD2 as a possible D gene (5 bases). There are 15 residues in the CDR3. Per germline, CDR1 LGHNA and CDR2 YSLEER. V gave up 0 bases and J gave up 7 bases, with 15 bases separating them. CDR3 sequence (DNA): TGCGCCAGCAGCCAAGACCGGACTCGGTTCGGGACCCAGTACTTC. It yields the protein CASSQDRTRFGTQYF.

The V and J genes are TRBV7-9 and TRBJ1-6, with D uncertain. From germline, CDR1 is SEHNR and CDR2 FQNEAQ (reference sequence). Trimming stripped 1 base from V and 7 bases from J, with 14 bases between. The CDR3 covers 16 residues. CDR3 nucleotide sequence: TGTGCCAGCAGCTTAGTCGGTCTAACACAAAATTCACCCCTCCACTTT. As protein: CASSLVGLTQNSPLHF.

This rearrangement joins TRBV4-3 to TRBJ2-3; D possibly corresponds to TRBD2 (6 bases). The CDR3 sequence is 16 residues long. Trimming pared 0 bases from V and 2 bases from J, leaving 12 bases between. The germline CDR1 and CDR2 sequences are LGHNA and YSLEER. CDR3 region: CASSQDGGELTDTQYF. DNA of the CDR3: TGCGCCAGCAGCCAAGATGGAGGGGAGCTCACAGATACGCAGTATTTT.

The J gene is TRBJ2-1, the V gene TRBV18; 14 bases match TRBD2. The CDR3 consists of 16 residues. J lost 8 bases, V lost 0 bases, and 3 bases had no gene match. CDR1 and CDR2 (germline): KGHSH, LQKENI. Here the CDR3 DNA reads TGTGCCAGCTCACCACCGGGGACTAGCGGGAGTCATGAGCAGTTCTTC. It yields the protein CASSPPGTSGSHEQFF.

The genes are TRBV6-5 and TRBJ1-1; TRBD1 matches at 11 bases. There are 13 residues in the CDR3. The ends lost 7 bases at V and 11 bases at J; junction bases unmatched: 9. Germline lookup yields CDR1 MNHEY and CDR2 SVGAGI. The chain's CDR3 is CASTRGQGVEAFF. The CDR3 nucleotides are TGTGCCAGCACCCGGGGACAGGGGGTGGAGGCTTTCTTT.

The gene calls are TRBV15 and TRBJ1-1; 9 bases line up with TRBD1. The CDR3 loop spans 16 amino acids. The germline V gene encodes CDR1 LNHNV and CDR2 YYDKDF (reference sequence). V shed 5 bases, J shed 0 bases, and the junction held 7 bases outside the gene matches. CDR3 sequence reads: CATSRDRVFMNTEAFF. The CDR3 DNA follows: TGTGCCACCAGCCGGGACAGGGTATTCATGAACACTGAAGCTTTCTTT.

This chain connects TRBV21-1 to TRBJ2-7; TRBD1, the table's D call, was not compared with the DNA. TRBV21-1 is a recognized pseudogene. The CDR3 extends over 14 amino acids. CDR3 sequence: CASSTRGTAYEQYV. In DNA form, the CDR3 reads TGTGCCAGCAGCACCCGAGGGACAGCCTACGAGCAGTACGTC.

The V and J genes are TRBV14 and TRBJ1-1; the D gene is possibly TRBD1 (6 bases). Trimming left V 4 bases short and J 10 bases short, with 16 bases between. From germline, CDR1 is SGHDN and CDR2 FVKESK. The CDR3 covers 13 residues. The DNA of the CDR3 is TGTGCCAGCAGCCCGTTACAGGGCTTGGCAGCTTTCTTT. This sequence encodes CASSPLQGLAAFF.

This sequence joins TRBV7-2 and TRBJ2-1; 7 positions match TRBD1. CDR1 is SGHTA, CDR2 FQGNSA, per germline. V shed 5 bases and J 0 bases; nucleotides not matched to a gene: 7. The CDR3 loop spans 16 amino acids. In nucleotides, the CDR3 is TGTGCCAGCAGCCCGCACCAGGGGGTCTCCTACAATGAGCAGTTCTTC. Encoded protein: CASSPHQGVSYNEQFF.

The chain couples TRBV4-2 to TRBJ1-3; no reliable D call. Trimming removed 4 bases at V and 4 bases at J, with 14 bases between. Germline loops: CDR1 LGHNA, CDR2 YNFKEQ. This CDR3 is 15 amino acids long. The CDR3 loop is CASSLHDNDGNTIYF. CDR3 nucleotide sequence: TGTGCCAGCAGCCTACATGACAACGACGGAAACACCATATATTTT.

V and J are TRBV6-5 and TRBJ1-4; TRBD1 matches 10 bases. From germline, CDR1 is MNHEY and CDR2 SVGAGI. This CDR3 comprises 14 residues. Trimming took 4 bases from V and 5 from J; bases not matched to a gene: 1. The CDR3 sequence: CASSSGQGNEKLFF. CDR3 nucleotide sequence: TGTGCCAGCAGTTCGGGACAGGGGAATGAAAAACTGTTTTTT.